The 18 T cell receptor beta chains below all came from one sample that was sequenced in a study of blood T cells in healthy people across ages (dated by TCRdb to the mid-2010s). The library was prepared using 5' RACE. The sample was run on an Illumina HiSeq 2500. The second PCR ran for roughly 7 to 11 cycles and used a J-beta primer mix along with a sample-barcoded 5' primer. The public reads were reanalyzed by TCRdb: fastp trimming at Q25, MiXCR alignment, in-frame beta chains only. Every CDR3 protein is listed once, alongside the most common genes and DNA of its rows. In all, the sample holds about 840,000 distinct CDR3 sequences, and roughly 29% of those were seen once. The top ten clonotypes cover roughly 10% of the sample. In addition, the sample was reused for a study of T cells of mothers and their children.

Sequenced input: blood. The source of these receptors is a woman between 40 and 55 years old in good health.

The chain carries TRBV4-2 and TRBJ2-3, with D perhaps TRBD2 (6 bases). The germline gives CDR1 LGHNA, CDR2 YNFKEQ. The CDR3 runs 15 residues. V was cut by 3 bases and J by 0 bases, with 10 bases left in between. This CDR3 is CASSHRDSSTDTQYF. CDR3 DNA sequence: TGTGCCAGCAGCCACCGGGACTCTAGCACAGATACGCAGTATTTT.

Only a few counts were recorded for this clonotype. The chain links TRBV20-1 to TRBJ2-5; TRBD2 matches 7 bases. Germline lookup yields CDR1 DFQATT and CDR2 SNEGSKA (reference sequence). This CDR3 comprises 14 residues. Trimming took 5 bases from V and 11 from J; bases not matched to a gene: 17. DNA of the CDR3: TGCAGTGCTCCCCTAGCGGCCCAAAACAATGAGCAGTACTTC. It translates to CSAPLAAQNNEQYF.

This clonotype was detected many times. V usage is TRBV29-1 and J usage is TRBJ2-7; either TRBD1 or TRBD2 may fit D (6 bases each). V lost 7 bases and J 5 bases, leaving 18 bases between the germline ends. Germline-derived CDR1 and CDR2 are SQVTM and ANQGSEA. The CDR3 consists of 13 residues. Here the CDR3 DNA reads TGCAGCGCCGGTGGAGGGACATTGAACGAGCAGTACTTC. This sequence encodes CSAGGGTLNEQYF.

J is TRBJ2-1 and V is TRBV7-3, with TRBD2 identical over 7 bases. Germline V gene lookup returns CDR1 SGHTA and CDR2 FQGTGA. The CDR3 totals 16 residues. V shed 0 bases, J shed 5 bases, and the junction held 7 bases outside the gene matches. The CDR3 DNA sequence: TGTGCCAGCAGCTTAACGCGGGGGTCAAGCGACAATGAGCAGTTCTTC. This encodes CASSLTRGSSDNEQFF.

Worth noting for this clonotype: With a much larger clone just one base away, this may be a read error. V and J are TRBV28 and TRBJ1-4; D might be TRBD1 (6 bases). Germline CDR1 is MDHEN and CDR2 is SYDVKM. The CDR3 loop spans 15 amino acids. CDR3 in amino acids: CASSLSGATNEKRFF. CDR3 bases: TGTGCCAGCAGCCTATCGGGGGCAACTAATGAAAAACGGTTTTTT.

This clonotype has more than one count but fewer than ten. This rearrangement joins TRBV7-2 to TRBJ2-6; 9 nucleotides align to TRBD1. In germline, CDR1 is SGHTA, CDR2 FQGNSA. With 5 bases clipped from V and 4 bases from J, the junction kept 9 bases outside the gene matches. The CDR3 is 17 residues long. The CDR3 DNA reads TGTGCCAGCAGCCCCGGGACAGGGTACGGAGGGGCCAACGTCCTGACTTTC. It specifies CASSPGTGYGGANVLTF. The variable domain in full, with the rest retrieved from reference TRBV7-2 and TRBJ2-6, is GAGVSQSPSNKVTEKGKDVELRCDPISGHTALYWYRQSLGQGLEFLIYFQGNSAPDKSGLPSDRFSAERTGGSVSTLTIQRTQQEDSAVYLCASSPGTGYGGANVLTFGAGSRLTVL.

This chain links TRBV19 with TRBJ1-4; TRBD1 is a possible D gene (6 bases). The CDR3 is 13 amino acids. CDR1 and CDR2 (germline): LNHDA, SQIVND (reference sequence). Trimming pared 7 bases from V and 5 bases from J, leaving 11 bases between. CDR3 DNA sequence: TGTGCCAGTATCGGACAGCTCAATGAAAAACTGTTTTTT. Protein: CASIGQLNEKLFF.

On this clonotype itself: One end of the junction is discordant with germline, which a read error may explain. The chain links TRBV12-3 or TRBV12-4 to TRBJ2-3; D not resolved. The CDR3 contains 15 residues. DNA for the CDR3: TGTGCCGGCAGGCCCGTGAGTGTACTTACAGATACGCAGTATTTT. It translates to CAGRPVSVLTDTQYF.

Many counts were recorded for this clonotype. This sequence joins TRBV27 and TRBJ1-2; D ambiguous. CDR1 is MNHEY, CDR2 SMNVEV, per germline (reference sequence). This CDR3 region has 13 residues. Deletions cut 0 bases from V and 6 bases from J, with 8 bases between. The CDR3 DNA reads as TGTGCCAGCAGTTTATCACGGATGAATGGCTACACCTTC. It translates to CASSLSRMNGYTF.

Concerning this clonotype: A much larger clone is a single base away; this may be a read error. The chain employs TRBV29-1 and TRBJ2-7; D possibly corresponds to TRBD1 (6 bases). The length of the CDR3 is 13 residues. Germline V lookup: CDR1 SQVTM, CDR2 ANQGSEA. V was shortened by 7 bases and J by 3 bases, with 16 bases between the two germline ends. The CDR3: CSAWGGTNYEQYF. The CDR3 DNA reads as TGCAGCGCCTGGGGTGGGACAAACTACGAGCAGTACTTC.

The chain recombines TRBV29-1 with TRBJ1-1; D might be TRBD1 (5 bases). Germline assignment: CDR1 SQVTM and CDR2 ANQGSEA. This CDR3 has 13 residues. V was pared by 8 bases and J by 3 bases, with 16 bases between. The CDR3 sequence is CSHGSGRDTEAFF. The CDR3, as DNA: TGCAGCCATGGGTCGGGGCGAGACACTGAAGCTTTCTTT.

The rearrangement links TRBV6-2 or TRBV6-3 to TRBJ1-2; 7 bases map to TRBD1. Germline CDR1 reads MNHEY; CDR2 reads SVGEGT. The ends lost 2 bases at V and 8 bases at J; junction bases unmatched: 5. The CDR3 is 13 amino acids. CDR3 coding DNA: TGTGCCAGCAGTTACAACAGGGGAAGAGGCTACACCTTC. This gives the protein CASSYNRGRGYTF.

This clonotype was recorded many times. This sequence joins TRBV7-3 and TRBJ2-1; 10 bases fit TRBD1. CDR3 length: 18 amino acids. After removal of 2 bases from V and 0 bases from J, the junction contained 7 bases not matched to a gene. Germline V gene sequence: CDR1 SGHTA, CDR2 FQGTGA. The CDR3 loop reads CASSLGGQGISSYNEQFF. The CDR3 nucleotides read TGTGCCAGCAGCTTAGGGGGACAGGGGATCAGCTCCTACAATGAGCAGTTCTTC.

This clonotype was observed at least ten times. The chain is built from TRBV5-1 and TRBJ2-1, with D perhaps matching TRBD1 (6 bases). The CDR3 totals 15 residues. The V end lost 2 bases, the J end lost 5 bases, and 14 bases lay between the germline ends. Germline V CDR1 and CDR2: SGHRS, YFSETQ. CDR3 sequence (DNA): TGCGCCAGCAGCTTAGGGGACAAGGTTCACAATGAGCAGTTCTTC. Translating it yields CASSLGDKVHNEQFF.

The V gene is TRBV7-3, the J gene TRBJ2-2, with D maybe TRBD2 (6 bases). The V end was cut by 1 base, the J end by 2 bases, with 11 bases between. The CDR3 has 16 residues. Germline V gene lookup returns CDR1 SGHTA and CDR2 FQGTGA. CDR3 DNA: TGTGCCAGCAGCTTAAACGGGGGAGCTAACACCGGGGAGCTGTTTTTT. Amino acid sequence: CASSLNGGANTGELFF.

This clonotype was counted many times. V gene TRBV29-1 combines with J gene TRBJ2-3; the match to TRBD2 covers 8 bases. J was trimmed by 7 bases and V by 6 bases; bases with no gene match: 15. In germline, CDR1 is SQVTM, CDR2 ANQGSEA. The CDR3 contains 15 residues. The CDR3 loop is CSVSPPETSGYTQYF. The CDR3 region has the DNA TGCAGCGTCTCACCCCCCGAAACTAGCGGATATACGCAGTATTTT.

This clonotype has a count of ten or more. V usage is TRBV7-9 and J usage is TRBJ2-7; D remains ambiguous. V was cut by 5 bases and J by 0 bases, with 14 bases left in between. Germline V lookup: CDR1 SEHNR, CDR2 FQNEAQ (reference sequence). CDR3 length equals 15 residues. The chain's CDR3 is CASSPLGGSSYEQYF. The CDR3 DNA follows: TGTGCCAGCAGCCCCCTCGGCGGCAGCTCCTACGAGCAGTACTTC.

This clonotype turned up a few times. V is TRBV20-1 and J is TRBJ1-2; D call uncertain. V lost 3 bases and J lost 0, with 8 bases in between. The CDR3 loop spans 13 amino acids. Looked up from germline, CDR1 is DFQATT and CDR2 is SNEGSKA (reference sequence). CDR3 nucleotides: TGCAGTGCTAGTGATGTTCCTAACTATGGCTACACCTTC. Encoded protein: CSASDVPNYGYTF.